These T cell receptor beta chains were read from a single sample in a study of cytomegalovirus exposure and HLA in healthy donors. The data were produced by immunoSEQ multiplex PCR, yet TCRdb's version contains in-frame clones alone and is incomplete. This table holds about 160,000 clones, around 80% found once. The sample taken for sequencing was PBMCs. These receptors originate from a man aged 35-49 years in good health and CMV-seropositive. Both conserved end residues are part of each CDR3. A D gene is named only where the DNA matches it firmly. A row's size may be missing; if present it is once, few, many or a size class.

TRBV9,TRBJ2-3,NA,TRBD2,CASSVEGGGRGADTQYF,TGTGCCAGCAGCGTTGAAGGGGGCGGGAGGGGCGCAGATACGCAGTATTTT
TRBV7-2,TRBJ2-7,NA,TRBD2,CASSLIGSGGQQYF,TGTGCCAGCAGCCTAATAGGTAGCGGGGGCCAGCAGTACTTC
TRBV4-2,TRBJ2-3,NA,TRBD1,CASSQDPGGTGGPDTQYF,TGTGCCAGCAGCCAAGACCCAGGCGGGACAGGGGGCCCAGATACGCAGTATTTT
TRBV5-1,TRBJ1-2,once,TRBD1,CASSLGPGGSNYGYTF,TGCGCCAGCAGCTTGGGGCCAGGGGGCTCGAACTATGGCTACACCTTC
TRBV5-6,TRBJ1-4,NA,TRBD1,CASSLGDRGTNEKLFF,TGTGCCAGCAGCTTGGGTGACAGGGGAACTAATGAAAAACTGTTTTTT
TRBV2,TRBJ2-1,NA,TRBD2,CASSTGTSNEQFF,TGTGCCAGCAGCACCGGGACTAGCAATGAGCAGTTCTTC
TRBV4-1,TRBJ2-2,once,TRBD2,CASSRTGLGERELFF,TGCGCCAGCAGCCGGACGGGACTAGGGGAACGGGAGCTGTTTTTT
TRBV7-2,TRBJ2-3,NA,TRBD2,CAMGASGHLTQYF,TGTGCCATGGGCGCTAGCGGACACCTTACGCAGTATTTT
TRBV2,TRBJ1-5,NA,NA,CASRGGRVRDQPQHF,TGTGCCAGCAGGGGAGGCAGGGTCCGGGACCAGCCCCAGCATTTT
TRBV5-4,TRBJ2-3,once,NA,CASSLDSGTTDTQYF,TGTGCCAGCAGCTTGGATTCCGGGACAACAGATACGCAGTATTTT
TRBV28,TRBJ1-5,NA,NA,CASSSPQGENQPQHF,TGTGCCAGCAGTTCCCCGCAGGGCGAGAATCAGCCCCAGCATTTT
TRBV6-6,TRBJ2-2,NA,NA,CASKLEGSIGELFF,TGTGCCAGCAAACTTGAGGGCTCAATCGGGGAGCTGTTTTTT
TRBV4-3,TRBJ2-7,NA,NA,CASSQDPQGEQYF,TGCGCCAGCAGCCAAGATCCTCAGGGCGAGCAGTACTTC
TRBV7-3,TRBJ2-1,NA,NA,CASSVERYNEQFF,TGTGCCAGCAGCGTGGAGAGGTACAATGAGCAGTTCTTC
TRBV19,TRBJ1-1,NA,TRBD1,CASSIRHRGIVEAFF,TGTGCCAGTAGTATCAGACACAGGGGGATCGTTGAAGCTTTCTTT
TRBV6-5,TRBJ1-1,NA,NA,CASRPTVNTEAFF,TGTGCCAGCAGACCAACAGTGAACACTGAAGCTTTCTTT
TRBV15,TRBJ1-2,NA,NA,CATSRAGGEASRYTF,TGTGCCACCAGCAGAGCGGGCGGGGAGGCCTCGCGCTACACCTTC
TRBV5-1,TRBJ2-7,few,NA,CASSFLNSGVYSYEQYF,TGCGCCAGCAGCTTTCTGAATAGCGGAGTTTACTCCTACGAGCAGTACTTC
TRBV2,TRBJ2-2,NA,NA,CASSDGRYTGELFF,TGTGCCAGCAGTGACGGGAGATATACCGGGGAGCTGTTTTTT
TRBV14,TRBJ1-6,NA,NA,CASSQGVGPNSPLHF,TGTGCCAGCAGCCAAGGCGTGGGCCCGAATTCACCCCTCCACTTT
TRBV19,TRBJ1-2,NA,NA,CASEPDIKGGYTF,TGTGCCAGTGAACCGGACATTAAAGGAGGCTACACCTTC
TRBV5-1,TRBJ2-3,NA,NA,CASSLVQGTDTQYF,TGCGCCAGCAGCTTGGTCCAGGGGACAGATACGCAGTATTTT
TRBV6-6,TRBJ2-3,NA,TRBD2,CASSQPGLAGGDTQYF,TGTGCCAGCAGTCAACCGGGACTAGCGGGAGGAGATACGCAGTATTTT
TRBV18,TRBJ2-7,NA,NA,CASSPRVGAYEQYF,TGTGCCAGCTCACCACGCGTAGGGGCCTACGAGCAGTACTTC
TRBV4-2,TRBJ2-7,NA,NA,CASSQDLAYEQYF,TGTGCCAGCAGCCAAGATTTAGCCTACGAGCAGTACTTC
TRBV29-1,TRBJ2-7,NA,NA,CSVEESTGGEQYF,TGCAGCGTTGAAGAGTCGACAGGAGGCGAGCAGTACTTC
TRBV5-6,TRBJ2-2,NA,NA,CASSLHRTEFRGAVF,TGTGCCAGCAGCTTGCATCGGACTGAGTTCCGGGGAGCTGTTTTT
TRBV18,TRBJ2-1,NA,NA,CASSPRAAHNEQFF,TGTGCCAGCTCCCCCCGAGCGGCCCACAATGAGCAGTTCTTC
TRBV28,TRBJ1-1,NA,NA,CVSRKGQWGEAFF,TGTGTCAGCAGGAAGGGACAATGGGGTGAAGCTTTCTTT
TRBV28,TRBJ1-2,NA,NA,CASKEQDYGYTF,TGTGCCAGCAAGGAACAGGACTATGGCTACACCTTC
TRBV28,TRBJ2-3,NA,TRBD2,CASSLGTSGTDTQYF,TGTGCCAGCAGTCTCGGGACTAGCGGGACAGATACGCAGTATTTT
TRBV7-3,TRBJ2-7,NA,TRBD1,CASSAHSGGTFNEQYF,TGTGCCAGCAGCGCCCACTCAGGGGGTACATTTAACGAGCAGTACTTC
TRBV7-9,TRBJ2-1,NA,TRBD1,CASSSRTGRGLHNEQFF,TGTGCCAGCAGTTCACGGACAGGGCGAGGGCTCCACAATGAGCAGTTCTTC
TRBV28,TRBJ2-4,NA,NA,CASSSPAKPPNIQYF,TGTGCCAGCAGTTCTCCTGCTAAGCCCCCAAACATTCAGTACTTC
TRBV29-1,TRBJ2-2,NA,TRBD2,CSVLGLAGGELFF,TGCAGCGTCCTTGGACTAGCGGGAGGGGAGCTGTTTTTT
TRBV28,TRBJ1-5,NA,NA,CASSLLSGQPQHF,TGTGCCAGCAGTTTGCTCTCCGGTCAGCCCCAGCATTTT
TRBV2,TRBJ2-5,NA,NA,CASSEGGHYQETQYF,TGTGCCAGCAGTGAGGGGGGGCACTACCAAGAGACCCAGTACTTC
TRBV5-1,TRBJ2-3,NA,NA,CASSLSGRSTDTQYF,TGCGCCAGCAGCTTAAGCGGACGGAGCACAGATACGCAGTATTTT
TRBV9,TRBJ1-6,once,NA,CASSVAAGGWDNSPLHF,TGTGCCAGCAGCGTAGCTGCCGGGGGATGGGATAATTCACCCCTCCACTTT
TRBV5-1,TRBJ1-2,NA,NA,CASSASGGNYGYTF,TGCGCCAGCAGCGCCAGTGGGGGGAACTATGGCTACACCTTC